This entry describes one TCR beta chain. Its antigen is undetermined. This sample stems from a study of T cell responses to AZD1222 COVID-19 vaccine. Study outcomes and limitations: Two AZD1222 administrations were followed by greater Spike-specific TCR breadth and depth. No repertoire was sampled before or during the peak T cell response, only after it. Nearly half of spike-specific TCRs reportedly target unmutated variant regions. Regions 160-218 and 743-854 held dominance among vaccine-associated CD4 TCRs, which spanned spike.

Trimming shortened V by 6 bases and J by 4 bases, and 12 bases separated the two germline ends. Germline loops: CDR1 MNHNY, CDR2 SVGAGI (reference sequence). The CDR3 is made up of 13 amino acids. Produced via immunoSEQ multiplex PCR; TCRdb's table is partial and in-frame only. The data hold some 130,000 clones, with about nine tenths observed a single time. This chain joins TRBV6-6 and TRBJ1-2; D not resolved. Source: peripheral blood, taken on day 0 of AZD1222 vaccination. The sequence was obtained from an adult in good health. The CDR3 is CASRYEEGYGYTF. The CDR3 region has the DNA TGTGCCAGCAGATATGAGGAGGGCTATGGCTACACCTTC.